This note documents a single TCR beta chain sequence. V lost 2 bases, J lost 2 bases, and 2 bases stayed unmatched. Per germline, CDR1 SGDLS and CDR2 YYNGEE. The CDR3 extends over 15 amino acids. The PCR contained 60 Vbeta and 13 Jbeta primers. Profiled with immunoSEQ multiplex PCR; TCRdb holds only in-frame clones, not every one. Here the sample spans about 180,000 clones, around 82% being singletons. Each donor's status was that of a healthy bone marrow donor. Each donor was nominally healthy when sampled (though unrecorded immune exposures were likely). This record comes from a study of cytomegalovirus exposure and HLA in healthy donors.

The rearrangement links TRBV9 to TRBJ2-7, with TRBD2 matching 12 bases. The receptor comes from a man aged 55 to 70 in good health and CMV-seronegative. Specimen: PBMCs. The CDR3 DNA sequence: TGTGCCAGCAGCGTTGCTAGCGGGGGGGCCTACGAGCAGTACTTC. The encoded protein is CASSVASGGAYEQYF.